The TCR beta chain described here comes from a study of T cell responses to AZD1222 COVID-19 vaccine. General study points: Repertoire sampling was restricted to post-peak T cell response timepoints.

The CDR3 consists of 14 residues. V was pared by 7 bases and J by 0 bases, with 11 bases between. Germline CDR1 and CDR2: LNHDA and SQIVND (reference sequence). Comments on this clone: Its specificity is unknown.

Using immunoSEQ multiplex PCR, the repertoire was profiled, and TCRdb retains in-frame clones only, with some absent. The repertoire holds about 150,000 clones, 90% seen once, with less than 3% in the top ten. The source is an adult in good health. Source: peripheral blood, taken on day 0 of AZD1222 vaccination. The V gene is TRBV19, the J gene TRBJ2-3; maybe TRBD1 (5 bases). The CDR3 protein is CASTDSLSTDTQYF. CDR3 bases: TGTGCCAGTACCGACAGCTTAAGCACAGATACGCAGTATTTT.